There are a few counts of the clone carrying this T cell receptor (beta chain). Here immunoSEQ multiplex PCR was the method, and the copy in TCRdb shows in-frame clones only, minus some. In the table there are hundreds of thousands of clones, about 89% of which are singletons. The sample comes from a study of blood T cell repertoires in COVID-19. Background on the study: There were acute and convalescent COVID-19 samples, and they came from the United States, Italy and Spain. The analysed material was cDNA or gDNA that came from T cells, B-cell-depleted T cells, or PBMCs.

There are 15 residues in the CDR3. Trimming cost V 1 base and J 6 bases; bases outside gene matches: 4. The V gene's germline CDR1 is SGHTA and CDR2 FQGNSA. The clonotype was recovered from a woman aged 25 to 45 with acute or convalescent COVID-19. Input material: peripheral blood. The rearrangement joins TRBV7-2 to TRBJ1-5, with 9 bases that match TRBD1. This CDR3 is CASSLGRQGGQPQHF. CDR3 nucleotide sequence: TGTGCCAGCAGCTTAGGCCGACAGGGGGGTCAGCCCCAGCATTTT. Together with reference TRBV7-2 and TRBJ1-5, the CDR3 gives the full variable domain: GAGVSQSPSNKVTEKGKDVELRCDPISGHTALYWYRQSLGQGLEFLIYFQGNSAPDKSGLPSDRFSAERTGGSVSTLTIQRTQQEDSAVYLCASSLGRQGGQPQHFGDGTRLSIL.